This T cell receptor (beta chain) was recorded in a study of blood T cells in healthy people across ages (dated by TCRdb to between 2015 and 2017). With regard to the full study: In model experiments, template switching captured about one uniquely barcoded TCR beta cDNA molecule for every two T cells. The study measured age-related changes in TCR beta repertoire diversity using deep sequencing normalized with unique cDNA molecular identifiers. The donors were divided into four age groups: young (average around 16 years), middle-aged (about 39), aged (approximately 62) and long-lived (more than 75). For two donors (one aged 18 to 29 and one aged 80 or older), the study analyzed two additional independent replicas of 1 million unique cDNA reads from the same blood draw. General study outcomes and caveats: Estimates of total diversity from one million sequenced T cells were regarded as lower bounds and underestimates. The CMV infection status of donors was not known, potentially confounding age-related changes in expanded clonotypes. Compared with the aged group, more naive CD4+ T cells, fewer expanded clones and increased TCR diversity were shown by the long-lived group, suggesting age selection. Observed TCR beta diversity per million T cells fell roughly linearly with age, and a significant reduction was already apparent by age roughly 40. A strong correlation was found between observed TCR beta diversity and the percentage of naive T cells measured by flow cytometry. Since profiling was done on bulk unsorted PBMCs, naive and antigen-experienced compartments could not be conclusively compared.

The germline V gene supplies CDR1 SGHNT and CDR2 YENEEA. Its CDR3 holds 14 amino acids, cysteine through phenylalanine. The entry retains the CDR3 DNA only, 42 bases that are in frame from base 1. The V and J ends are trimmed by 3 bases and 2 bases, leaving 11 bases between them. The donors were roughly 39 Caucasian individuals from Russia, aged about 6 to 100 years, who were systemically healthy. Approximately 9.3 milliliters of peripheral blood were drawn from each donor into EDTA-treated Vacutainer tubes. Ficoll-Paque density-gradient centrifugation was used to isolate PBMCs, with at least 7 million obtained per sample. Total RNA, at least 6 micrograms per sample, was extracted from PBMCs with Trizol reagent. The percentages of naive CD45RAhigh/CD27high T cells were determined by flow cytometry on a PBMC aliquot from every donor. Library preparation used 5' RACE. Reads for this sample came from an Illumina HiSeq 2500. A second roughly 7 to 11 cycle PCR used a sample-barcoded 5' primer and a J-beta primer mix. Each TCR beta cDNA molecule received a unique molecular identifier from a template-switch 5' adaptor carrying 12 random nucleotides. Each sample yielded at least 2.5 million CDR3-containing paired-end reads. First-strand cDNA was synthesized from all RNA with the Mint cDNA synthesis kit, primed by a TRBC-specific oligonucleotide. Following uracil-DNA glycosylase treatment, all cDNA underwent a first 18-cycle PCR with the universal primers M1SS and BC2_uni_R. Turning to the authors' computational methods: Each sample was normalized by randomly selecting 1 million high-quality reads, each carrying a distinct molecular identifier. Reads sharing molecular identifiers were discarded rather than binned into consensus sequences. MiTCR, set to a Q25 quality threshold and the strictest error-elimination algorithm, was used for CDR3 identification, clonotype clustering and error correction. A nonparametric unseen species model with Euler transformation was used to estimate lower-bound total TCR beta diversity. TCRdb reprocessed the public reads (quality trimming at Q25 with fastp, clone calling with MiXCR) and kept in-frame beta chains. Records with the same CDR3 protein are collapsed into one entry carrying the most frequent genes and DNA. The V and J calls and clone size come from TCRdb's table, not from the authors' own analysis. In all, the sample holds over a million distinct CDR3 sequences, and roughly a quarter of those were seen once. Jointly, the top ten make up about 0.72% of the sample.

The table lists this clonotype with a few counts. No cognate antigen has been identified for it. Base qualities were left out, and no much larger clone turns up one base away. Another study also made use of these data, one on T cells of mothers and their children. That second publication adds: Donors were nine systemically healthy Caucasian individuals: three mothers and their six children. cDNA synthesis used all of the extracted RNA, with approximately 1.4 ug of RNA in each 15 ul reaction. In the second PCR, sample barcodes and 2-4 random nucleotides were introduced via the M1S primer. More than 8 million TCR beta CDR3 reads were obtained from each mother, and roughly 3.1 million reads were obtained from each child. Thymic selection similarly shapes TCR recombination output in related and unrelated pairs, with minor effect from inherited differences. Related mother-child pairs always showed normalized repertoire overlap that was slightly higher than in unrelated mother-child pairs, though the difference was never significant. Persistent microchimeric T cell clones were not detected, at a sensitivity of 95 to 100 clones per million clonotypes. To look for features that set related mother-child pairs apart from unrelated individuals, the researchers ran deep NGS to compare the TCR beta repertoires of mothers and children. On average, the children were approximately 11 +/- 4 years old, while the mothers were roughly 40 +/- 4 years old. After adapter ligation was performed with NEBNext reagents, the libraries were sequenced on an Illumina HiSeq 2000 with 100+100 nt paired-end reads. To prevent cross-contamination, the mother and child libraries were prepared a month apart and were sequenced in separate runs. For each donor, somewhere between about 500,000 and 2,000,000 distinct TCR beta clonotypes were identified. Naive TCR beta clonotypes were estimated from low-frequency clonotypes matched to each donor's FACS-determined naive share, without sorting.

This clonotype was sampled from a girl under 10 years old in good health. The sample was blood. The V and J segments used are TRBV11-3 and TRBJ2-7; no D segment can be confidently identified. The DNA sequence reads TGTGCCAGCAGCTTCGCTTACCCACCCTACGAGCAGTACTTC. Its translation reads: CASSFAYPPYEQYF.